This T cell receptor (beta chain) was recorded in a study of T cell repertoires in cytomegalovirus infection. Looking at the study overall: CMV epitopes, recently identified HLA-C-restricted and well-studied HLA-B-restricted, were used. Matching HLA type, along with CMV infection, was indicated by public TCR beta signatures. Points from the study as a whole: Ex vivo, HLA-C-restricted CMV-specific TCR beta clonotypes prevailed over the rest of the response. Summed public TCR beta family frequency identified CMV carriers bearing the relevant HLA.

The length of the CDR3 is 19 residues. The V gene's germline CDR1 is SGHTA and CDR2 FQGNSA. V lost 1 base and J lost 0; bases outside the gene matches: 5. Comments on this clonotype: Its specificity is not known.

TCRdb re-analysed the reads in MiXCR, keeping a single row per CDR3 protein. The sample lists 700,000 to 950,000 distinct CDR3 sequences, 32% seen once, with 9.5% to 15% in the top ten. Sequencing used cultured CD8+ T cells from PBMCs, obtained from culture after CMV antigen stimulation. The chain uses TRBV7-2 and TRBJ2-1; 14 nucleotides match TRBD2. This receptor was taken from a human donor in good health (CMV status not recorded). Some clones in this sample may be carry-over from other donors' samples. In DNA form, the CDR3 reads TGTGCCAGCAGCTTAGGGACTAGCGGGGGGTACCGCTCCTACAATGAGCAGTTCTTC. This translates into CASSLGTSGGYRSYNEQFF.